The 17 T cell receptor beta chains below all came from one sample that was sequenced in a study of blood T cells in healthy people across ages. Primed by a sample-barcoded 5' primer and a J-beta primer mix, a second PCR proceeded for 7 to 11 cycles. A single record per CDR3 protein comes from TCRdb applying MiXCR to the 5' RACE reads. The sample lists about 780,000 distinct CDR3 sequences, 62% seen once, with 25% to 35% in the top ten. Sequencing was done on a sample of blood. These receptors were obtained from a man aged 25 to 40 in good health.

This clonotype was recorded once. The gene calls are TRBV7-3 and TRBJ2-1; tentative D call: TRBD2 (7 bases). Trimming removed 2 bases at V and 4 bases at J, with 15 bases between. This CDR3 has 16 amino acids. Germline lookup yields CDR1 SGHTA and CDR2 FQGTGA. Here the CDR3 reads CASSLGAGATYNEQFF. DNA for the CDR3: TGTGCCAGCAGCTTAGGGGCGGGGGCGACTTACAATGAGCAGTTCTTC.

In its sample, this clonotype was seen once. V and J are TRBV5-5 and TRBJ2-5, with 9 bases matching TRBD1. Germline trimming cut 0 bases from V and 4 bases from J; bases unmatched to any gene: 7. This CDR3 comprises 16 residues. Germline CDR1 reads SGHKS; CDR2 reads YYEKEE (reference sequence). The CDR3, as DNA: TGTGCCAGCAGCTTGGAGACAGGGGGTGTGGGAGAGACCCAGTACTTC. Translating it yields CASSLETGGVGETQYF.

The CDR3 loop is CSARDDRGHYEQYF. In nucleotides, the CDR3 is TGCAGTGCTAGAGATGACAGGGGGCATTACGAGCAGTACTTC. This chain uses TRBV20-1 with TRBJ2-7; 10 bases agree with TRBD1. V dropped 0 bases and J dropped 4; count of bases not matched to a gene: 3. CDR1 and CDR2 from the germline V gene are DFQATT and SNEGSKA (reference sequence). The CDR3 is 14 residues long.

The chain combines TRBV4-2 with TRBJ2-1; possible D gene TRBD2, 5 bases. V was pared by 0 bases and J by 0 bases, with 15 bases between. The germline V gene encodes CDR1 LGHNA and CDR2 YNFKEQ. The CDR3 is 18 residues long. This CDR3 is CASSQDLGGRSSYNEQFF. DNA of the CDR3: TGTGCCAGCAGCCAAGATCTTGGCGGGCGGAGCTCCTACAATGAGCAGTTCTTC.

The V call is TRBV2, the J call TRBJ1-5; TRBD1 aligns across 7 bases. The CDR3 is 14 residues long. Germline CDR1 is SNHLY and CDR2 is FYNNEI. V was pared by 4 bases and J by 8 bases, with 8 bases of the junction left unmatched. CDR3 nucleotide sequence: TGTGCCAGCAGTGGACAGGGAGCCTCCAAGCCCCAGCATTTT. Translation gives CASSGQGASKPQHF.

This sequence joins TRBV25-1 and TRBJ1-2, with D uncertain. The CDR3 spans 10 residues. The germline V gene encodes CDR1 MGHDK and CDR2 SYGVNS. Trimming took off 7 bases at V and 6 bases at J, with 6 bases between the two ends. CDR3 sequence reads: CASMGNGYTF. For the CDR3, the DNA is TGTGCCAGCATGGGGAATGGCTACACCTTC.

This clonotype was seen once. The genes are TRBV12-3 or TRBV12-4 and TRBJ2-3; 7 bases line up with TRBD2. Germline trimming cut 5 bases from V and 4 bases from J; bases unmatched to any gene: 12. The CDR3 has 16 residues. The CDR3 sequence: CASSRKTTTSADTQYF. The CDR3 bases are TGTGCCAGCAGTCGCAAGACCACTACTAGCGCAGATACGCAGTATTTT.

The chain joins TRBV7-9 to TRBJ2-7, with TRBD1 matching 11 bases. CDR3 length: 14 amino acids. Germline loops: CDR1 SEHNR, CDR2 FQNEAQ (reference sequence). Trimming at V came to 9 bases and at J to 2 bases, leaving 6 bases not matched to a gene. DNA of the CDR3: TGTGCCAGTACCGGGACAGGGGGTACCTACGAGCAGTACTTC. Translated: CASTGTGGTYEQYF.

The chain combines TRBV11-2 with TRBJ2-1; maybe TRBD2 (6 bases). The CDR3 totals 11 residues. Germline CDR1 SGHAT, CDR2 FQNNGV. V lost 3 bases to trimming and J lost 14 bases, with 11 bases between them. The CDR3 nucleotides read TGTGCCAGCAGCTTTCGGGACTTGGAGTTCTTC. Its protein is CASSFRDLEFF.

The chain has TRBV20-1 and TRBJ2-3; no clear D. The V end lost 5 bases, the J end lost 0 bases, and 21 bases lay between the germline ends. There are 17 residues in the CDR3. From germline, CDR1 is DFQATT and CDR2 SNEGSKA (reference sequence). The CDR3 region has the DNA TGCAGTGCTGAGGTTGTAGATCCCCCCCTAAGCACAGATACGCAGTATTTT. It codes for CSAEVVDPPLSTDTQYF.

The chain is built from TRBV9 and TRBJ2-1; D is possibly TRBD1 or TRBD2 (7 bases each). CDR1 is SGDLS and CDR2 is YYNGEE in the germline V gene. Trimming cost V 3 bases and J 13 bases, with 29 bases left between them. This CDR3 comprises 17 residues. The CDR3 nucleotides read TGTGCCAGCAGCGCCACGAGGGGAGGGGGCGAGCAAGAGACCCAGTTCTTC. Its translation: CASSATRGGGEQETQFF.

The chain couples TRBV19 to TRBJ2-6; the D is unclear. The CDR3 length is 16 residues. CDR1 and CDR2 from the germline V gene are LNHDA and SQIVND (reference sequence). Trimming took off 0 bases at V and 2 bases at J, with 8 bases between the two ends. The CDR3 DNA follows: TGTGCCAGTAGTATAGACGCCCAGGCTGGGGCCAACGTCCTGACTTTC. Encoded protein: CASSIDAQAGANVLTF. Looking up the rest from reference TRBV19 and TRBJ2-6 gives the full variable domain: DGGITQSPKYLFRKEGQNVTLSCEQNLNHDAMYWYRQDPGQGLRLIYYSQIVNDFQKGDIAEGYSVSREKKESFPLTVTSAQKNPTAFYLCASSIDAQAGANVLTFGAGSRLTVL.

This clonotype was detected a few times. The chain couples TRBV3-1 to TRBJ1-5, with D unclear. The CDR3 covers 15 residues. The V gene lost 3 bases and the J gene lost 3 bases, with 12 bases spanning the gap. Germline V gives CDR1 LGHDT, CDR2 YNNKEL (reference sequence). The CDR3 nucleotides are TGTGCCAGCAGCCATCCCAAGGGCCCCAATCAGCCCCAGCATTTT. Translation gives CASSHPKGPNQPQHF.

The DNA of the CDR3 is TGCAGTGCTAGTCTGAGACAGGCTCGGGGTTCTGGGGCCAACGTCCTGACTTTC. This gives the protein CSASLRQARGSGANVLTF. The V gene is TRBV20-1, the J gene TRBJ2-6; tentatively, D is TRBD1 (6 bases). Trimming left V 3 bases short and J 1 base short, with 19 bases between. The CDR3 covers 18 residues. Germline V gene lookup returns CDR1 DFQATT and CDR2 SNEGSKA (reference sequence).

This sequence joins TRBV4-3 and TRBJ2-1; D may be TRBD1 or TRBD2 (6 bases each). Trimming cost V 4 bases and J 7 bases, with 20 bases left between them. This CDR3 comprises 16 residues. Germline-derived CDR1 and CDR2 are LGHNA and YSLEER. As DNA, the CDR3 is TGCGCCAGCAGCCTGGGAACGGGGGCTGGCTCTAATGAGCAGTTCTTC. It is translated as CASSLGTGAGSNEQFF.

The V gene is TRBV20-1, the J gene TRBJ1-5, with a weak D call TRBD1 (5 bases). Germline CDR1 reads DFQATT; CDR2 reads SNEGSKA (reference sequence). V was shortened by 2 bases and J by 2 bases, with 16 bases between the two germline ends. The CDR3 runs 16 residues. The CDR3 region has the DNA TGCAGTGCTAGAAAGAGGGGCTTCGATGGCAATCAGCCCCAGCATTTT. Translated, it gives CSARKRGFDGNQPQHF.

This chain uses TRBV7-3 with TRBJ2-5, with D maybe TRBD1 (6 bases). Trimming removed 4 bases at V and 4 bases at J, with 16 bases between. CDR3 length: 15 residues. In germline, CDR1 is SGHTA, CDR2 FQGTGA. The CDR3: CASSSNTGRGETQYF. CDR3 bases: TGTGCCAGCAGCTCGAACACAGGGAGAGGAGAGACCCAGTACTTC. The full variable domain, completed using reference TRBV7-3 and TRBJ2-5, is GAGVSQTPSNKVTEKGKYVELRCDPISGHTALYWYRQSLGQGPEFLIYFQGTGAADDSGLPNDRFFAVRPEGSVSTLKIQRTERGDSAVYLCASSSNTGRGETQYFGPGTRLLVL.